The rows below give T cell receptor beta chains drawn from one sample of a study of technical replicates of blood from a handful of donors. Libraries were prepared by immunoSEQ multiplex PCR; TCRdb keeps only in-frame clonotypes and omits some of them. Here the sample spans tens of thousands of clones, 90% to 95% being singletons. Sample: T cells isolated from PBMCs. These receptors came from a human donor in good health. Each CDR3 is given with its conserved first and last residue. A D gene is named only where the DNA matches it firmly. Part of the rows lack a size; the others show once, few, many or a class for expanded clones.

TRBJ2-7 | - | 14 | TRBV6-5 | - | TGTGCCAGCAGTTACAGCAGGGGCCCTTACGAGCAGTACTTC | CASSYSRGPYEQYF
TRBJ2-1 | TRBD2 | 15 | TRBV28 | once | TGTGCCAGCAGAACCACGGGACTAGCGGCCTATGAGCAGTTCTTC | CASRTTGLAAYEQFF
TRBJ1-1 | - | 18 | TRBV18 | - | TGTGCCAGCTCGACTACCTCCCTTGCGGGGGGTCCAAACACTGAAGCTTTCTTT | CASSTTSLAGGPNTEAFF
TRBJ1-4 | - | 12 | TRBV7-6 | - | TGTGCCAGCAGCCTCACAGGTGAAAAACTGTTTTTT | CASSLTGEKLFF
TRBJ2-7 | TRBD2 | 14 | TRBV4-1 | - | TGCGCCAGCAAGATTAGCGGGGGGTCCTACGAGCAGTACTTC | CASKISGGSYEQYF
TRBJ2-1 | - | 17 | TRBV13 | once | TGTGCCAGCAGCGATCAATCCGCCGGGAGCCCCACAATTGAGCAGTTCTTC | CASSDQSAGSPTIEQFF
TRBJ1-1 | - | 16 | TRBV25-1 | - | TGTGCCAGCAGTGAAATGGCAGGGACGACTAGGGCTGAAGCTTTCTTT | CASSEMAGTTRAEAFF
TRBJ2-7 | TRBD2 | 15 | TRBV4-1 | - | TGCGCCAGCAGCCAACCAATAAGCGGGGCCTACGAGCAGTACTTC | CASSQPISGAYEQYF
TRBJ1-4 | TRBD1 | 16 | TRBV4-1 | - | TGCGCCAGCAGCCAAGGACAGGGGGCGACTAATGAAAAACTGTTTTTT | CASSQGQGATNEKLFF
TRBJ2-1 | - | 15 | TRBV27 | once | TGTGCCAGCCGTAATGTGCGTGAACCCTACAATGAGCAGTTCTTC | CASRNVREPYNEQFF
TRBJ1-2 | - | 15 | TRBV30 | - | TGTGCCTGGAGCGAGACGCGGGACTCCGTGCGGGGCTACACCTTC | CAWSETRDSVRGYTF
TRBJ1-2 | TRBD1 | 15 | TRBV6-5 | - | TGTGCCAGCAGTACTAGGACAGGGAGGAACTATGGCTACACCTTC | CASSTRTGRNYGYTF
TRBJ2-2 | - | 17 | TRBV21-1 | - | TGTGCCAGCAGCTCACGCCACAGTCAAGGCCATCCCGGGGAGCTGTTTTTT | CASSSRHSQGHPGELFF
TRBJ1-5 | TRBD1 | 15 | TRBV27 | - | TGTGCCAGCAGTTTATCGACAGGGGGCCTAGAGCCCCAGCATTTT | CASSLSTGGLEPQHF
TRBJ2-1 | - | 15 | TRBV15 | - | TGTGCCACCAGCAGAGTGGGACAAAACTACAATGAGCAGTTCTTC | CATSRVGQNYNEQFF
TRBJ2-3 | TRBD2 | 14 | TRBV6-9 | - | TGTGCCAGCATCTTCGCGGGGGGCACAGATACGCAGTATTTT | CASIFAGGTDTQYF
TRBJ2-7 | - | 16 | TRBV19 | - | TGTGCCAGTAGTATAGTTTCAGGGGCGGATTTCGGGGAGCAGTACTTC | CASSIVSGADFGEQYF
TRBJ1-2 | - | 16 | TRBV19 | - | TGTGCCAGTAGTATAGATGTATGGGCAGGTGACGATGGCTACACCTTC | CASSIDVWAGDDGYTF
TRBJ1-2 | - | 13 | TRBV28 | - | TGTGCCAGCAGTTTCCCCCCTACCGACAGCTACACCTTC | CASSFPPTDSYTF
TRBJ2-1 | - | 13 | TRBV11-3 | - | TGTGCCAGCAGCTTAGATCAAGGGGATGAGCAGTTCTTC | CASSLDQGDEQFF
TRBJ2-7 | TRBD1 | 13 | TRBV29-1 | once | TGCAGCGTTACCCGGGACAGAGCCTACGAGCAGTACTTC | CSVTRDRAYEQYF
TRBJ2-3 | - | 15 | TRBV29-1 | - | TGCAGCGTTGAACGTGACAGGCTAAGCACAGATACGCAGTATTTT | CSVERDRLSTDTQYF
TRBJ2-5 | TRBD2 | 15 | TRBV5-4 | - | TGTGCCAGCAGCCCGAGTACGGGCGGGGGTAAGACCCAGTACTTC | CASSPSTGGGKTQYF
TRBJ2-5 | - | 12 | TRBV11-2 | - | TGTGCCAGCAGCGCGGACAAAGAGACCCAGTACTTC | CASSADKETQYF
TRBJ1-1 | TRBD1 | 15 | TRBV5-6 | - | TGTGCCAGCAGCTTGGAATGGGACAGCGGCACTGAAGCTTTCTTT | CASSLEWDSGTEAFF
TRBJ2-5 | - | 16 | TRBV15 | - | TGTGCCACCAGCAGAGATAGAGCATATCCCGAGGAGACCCAGTACTTC | CATSRDRAYPEETQYF
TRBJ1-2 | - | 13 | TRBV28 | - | TGTGCCAGCAACAGTATGAGTCCTTATGGCTACACCTTC | CASNSMSPYGYTF
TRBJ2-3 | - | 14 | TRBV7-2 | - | TGTGCCAGCAGCTATGGACTGCTCACAGATACGCAGTATTTT | CASSYGLLTDTQYF
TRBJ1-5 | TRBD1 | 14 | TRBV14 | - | TGTGCCAGCAGCCCGACAGGGGGTCATCAGCCCCAGCATTTT | CASSPTGGHQPQHF
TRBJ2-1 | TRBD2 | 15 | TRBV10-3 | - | TGTGCCATCATGGCGACTAGCGGGGGGGCAAATGAGCAGTTCTTC | CAIMATSGGANEQFF
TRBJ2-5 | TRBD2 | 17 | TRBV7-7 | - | TGTGCCAGCAGCCTCGGACTAGCGGGAGGTTTTCGAGAGACCCAGTACTTC | CASSLGLAGGFRETQYF
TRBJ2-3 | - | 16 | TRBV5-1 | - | TGCGCCAGCCGTGACATTCCCCCAGGGCACACAGATACGCAGTATTTT | CASRDIPPGHTDTQYF
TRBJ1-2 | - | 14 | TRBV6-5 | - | TGTGCCAGCAGGGACAGCTCATCTAACTATGGCTACACCTTC | CASRDSSSNYGYTF
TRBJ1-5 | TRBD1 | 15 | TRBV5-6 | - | TGTGCCAGCAGCTTGGGGGACAGGATAAATCAGCCCCAGCATTTT | CASSLGDRINQPQHF
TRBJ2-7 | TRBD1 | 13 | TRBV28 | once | TGTGCCACCCTCGGGGACAGTCACTACGAGCAGTACTTC | CATLGDSHYEQYF
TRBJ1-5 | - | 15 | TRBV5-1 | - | TGCGCCAGCAGCTTGGCCACAGGGTCCAATCAGCCCCAGCATTTT | CASSLATGSNQPQHF
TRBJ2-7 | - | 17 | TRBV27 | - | TGTGCCAGCAGTTCGCGGGCAGTGAGAGCCTTCTCCTACGAGCAGTACTTC | CASSSRAVRAFSYEQYF
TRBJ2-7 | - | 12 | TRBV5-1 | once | TGCGCCAGCAGCTCGGGGAGGAGTGAGCAGTACTTC | CASSSGRSEQYF
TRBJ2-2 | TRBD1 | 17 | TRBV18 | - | TGTGCCAGCTCACCAAGTACTCTGGGACAGCGCACCGGGGAGCTGTTTTTT | CASSPSTLGQRTGELFF